Below are 2 T cell receptor beta chains sequenced from a single sample in a study of cytomegalovirus exposure and HLA in healthy donors. 13 Jbeta primers and 60 Vbeta primers were used for the PCR. TCRdb keeps only in-frame clones here, not all; method: immunoSEQ multiplex PCR. Of about 170,000 clones listed, roughly 80% were seen once; the top ten hold 2% to 3%. The sequenced material came from PBMCs. The receptors originated from a male donor in good health and CMV-seronegative.

The J gene is TRBJ2-3, the V gene TRBV25-1; 9 bases are shared with TRBD1. The V and J ends lost 4 bases and 5 bases, in that order; junction bases with no gene match: 7. CDR3 length: 15 residues. The germline gives CDR1 MGHDK, CDR2 SYGVNS. Written as DNA, the CDR3 is TGTGCCAGCAGTGGGTGGACAGGGGAGGTAGATACGCAGTATTTT. This translates into CASSGWTGEVDTQYF.

This chain joins TRBV4-2 and TRBJ1-1, with D hard to call. The CDR3 covers 14 residues. Germline CDR1 is LGHNA and CDR2 is YNFKEQ. Between the trimmed V and J ends, which lost 2 bases and 8 bases, there was a span of 15 bases. The CDR3 spells CASSQPTSGSEAFF. The CDR3 DNA is TGTGCCAGCAGCCAACCTACCAGCGGATCCGAAGCTTTCTTT.